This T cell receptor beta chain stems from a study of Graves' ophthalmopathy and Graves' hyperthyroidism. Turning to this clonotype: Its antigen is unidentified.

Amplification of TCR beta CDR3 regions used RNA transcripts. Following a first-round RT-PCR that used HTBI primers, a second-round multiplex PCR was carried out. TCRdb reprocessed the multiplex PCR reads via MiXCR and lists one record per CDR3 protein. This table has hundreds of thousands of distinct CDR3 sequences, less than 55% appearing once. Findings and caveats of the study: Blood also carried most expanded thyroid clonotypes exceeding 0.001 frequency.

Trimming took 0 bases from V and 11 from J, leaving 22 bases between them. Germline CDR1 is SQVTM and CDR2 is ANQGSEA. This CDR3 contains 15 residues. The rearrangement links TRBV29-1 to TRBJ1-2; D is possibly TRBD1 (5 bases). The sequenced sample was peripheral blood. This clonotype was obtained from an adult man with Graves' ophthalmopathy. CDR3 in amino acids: CSVEDPLGGGTGYTF. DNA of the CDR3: TGCAGCGTTGAAGATCCTCTCGGGGGGGGGACTGGTTACACCTTC.